This T cell receptor (beta chain) was identified during a study of blood T cell repertoires in COVID-19. Germline V gene sequence: CDR1 MGHRA, CDR2 YSYEKL. The CDR3 has 16 amino acids. J lost 0 bases, V lost 5 bases, and 8 bases had no gene match. As originally analysed: Reference gene primer amplification gave nucleated cell count estimates. Sequencing used immunoSEQ multiplex PCR; TCRdb keeps in-frame clones, though not all of them. The V and J calls and clone size come from that table; D and trimming were worked out from the DNA. The table records 150,000 to 200,000 clones, 75% to 90% of them present only once.

The sequencing sample was made of peripheral blood. The sequence derives from a human donor with acute or convalescent COVID-19. The donor label of this sample is uncertain. The V and J genes are TRBV4-1 and TRBJ1-1, with 8 bases fitting TRBD1. The CDR3 sequence: CASSYRTGTMNTEAFF. The CDR3 nucleotides are TGCGCCAGCAGCTATAGGACAGGGACCATGAACACTGAAGCTTTCTTT.